This TCR beta chain is from a study of cytomegalovirus exposure and HLA in healthy donors. Study outcomes and limitations: Investigators reported under 200 TCR beta chains as tied to cytomegalovirus.

Primers for the PCR totalled 60 Vbeta and 13 Jbeta. This table comes from immunoSEQ multiplex PCR, and its TCRdb copy is limited to in-frame clones, with some not included. In the table there are about 140,000 clones, around 80% of which are singletons. V lost 7 bases and J lost 2, with 13 bases in between. The CDR3 is 14 residues long. Germline CDR1 SGHAT, CDR2 FQNNGV. Regarding this clone: Its antigen remains unknown.

The receptor comes from a man aged 25 to 40 in good health and CMV-seronegative. Sequencing input: PBMCs. The gene calls are TRBV11-2 and TRBJ2-3; D is ambiguous. This chain's CDR3 is CASIPPSATDTQYF. CDR3 nucleotide sequence: TGTGCCAGCATCCCCCCCAGCGCCACAGATACGCAGTATTTT. The full variable domain, rest sourced from reference TRBV11-2 and TRBJ2-3, is EAGVAQSPRYKIIEKRQSVAFWCNPISGHATLYWYQQILGQGPKLLIQFQNNGVVDDSQLPKDRFSAERLKGVDSTLKIQPAKLEDSAVYLCASIPPSATDTQYFGPGTRLTVL.